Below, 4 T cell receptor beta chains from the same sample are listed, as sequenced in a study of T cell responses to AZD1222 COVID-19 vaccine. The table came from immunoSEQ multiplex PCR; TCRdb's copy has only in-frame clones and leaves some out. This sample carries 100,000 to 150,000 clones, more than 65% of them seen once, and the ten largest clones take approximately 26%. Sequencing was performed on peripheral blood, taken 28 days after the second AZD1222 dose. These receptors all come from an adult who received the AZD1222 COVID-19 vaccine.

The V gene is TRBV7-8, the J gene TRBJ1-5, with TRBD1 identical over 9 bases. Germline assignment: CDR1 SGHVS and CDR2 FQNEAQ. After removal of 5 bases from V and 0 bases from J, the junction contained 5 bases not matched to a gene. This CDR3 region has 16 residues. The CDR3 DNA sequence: TGTGCCAGCAGCAAACAGGGGGCAAATAGCAATCAGCCCCAGCATTTT. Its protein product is CASSKQGANSNQPQHF.

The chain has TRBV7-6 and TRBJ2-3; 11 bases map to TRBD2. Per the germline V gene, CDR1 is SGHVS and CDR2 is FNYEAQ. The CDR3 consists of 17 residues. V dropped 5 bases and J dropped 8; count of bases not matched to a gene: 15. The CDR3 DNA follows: TGTGCCAGCAGCGCTAGCGGGGGGCTTCGGGGTCAGTTTACGCAGTATTTT. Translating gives CASSASGGLRGQFTQYF.

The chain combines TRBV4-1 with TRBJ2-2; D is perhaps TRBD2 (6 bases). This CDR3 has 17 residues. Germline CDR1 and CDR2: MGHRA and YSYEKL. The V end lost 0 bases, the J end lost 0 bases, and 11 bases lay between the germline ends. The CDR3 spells CASSQDGRGTNTGELFF. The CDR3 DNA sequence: TGCGCCAGCAGCCAAGATGGGCGCGGGACGAACACCGGGGAGCTGTTTTTT.

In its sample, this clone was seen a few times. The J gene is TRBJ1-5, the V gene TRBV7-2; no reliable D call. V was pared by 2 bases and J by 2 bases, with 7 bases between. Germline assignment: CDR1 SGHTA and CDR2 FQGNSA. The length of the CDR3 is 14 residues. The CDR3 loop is CASSLISGNQPQHF. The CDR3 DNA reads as TGTGCCAGCAGCTTAATCAGCGGCAATCAGCCCCAGCATTTT.